A single sample gave rise to the 30 T cell receptor beta chains below, sequenced in a study of T cells in Graves' hyperthyroidism and ophthalmopathy (dated by TCRdb to about 2019). Preparation of the library involved multiplex PCR. TCRdb shows the sequencer as Illumina HiSeq 2000. The TCR beta CDR3 regions were amplified from the RNA transcripts. The first round of RT-PCR for the TCR CDR3 was performed with the HTBI primer set and the Qiagen OneStep RT-PCR kit. TCRdb's own reprocessing of the public reads used fastp at Q25 and MiXCR and kept productive beta chains. Duplicate CDR3 protein sequences are folded into a single record with the most common DNA and genes. This sample comprises 500,000 to 600,000 distinct CDR3 sequences, approximately 20% of them detected only once. Clones ranked in the top ten supply 40% to 50% of the sample. Sequencing was carried out using blood. The receptors stem from a middle-aged man with Graves' ophthalmopathy.

In this sample, this clonotype turned up a few times. J is TRBJ1-4 and V is TRBV20-1, with D unresolved. The V gene lost 3 bases and the J gene lost 3 bases, with 14 bases spanning the gap. CDR3 length: 15 amino acids. Looked up from germline, CDR1 is DFQATT and CDR2 is SNEGSKA (reference sequence). The CDR3 nucleotides read TGCAGTGCTAGCGCCCGGTTGTCGGCTAATGAAAAACTGTTTTTT. Amino acid sequence: CSASARLSANEKLFF.

This clonotype was seen more than once but under ten times. The rearrangement links TRBV12-3 or TRBV12-4 to TRBJ2-2; tentatively, D is TRBD1 (6 bases). This CDR3 comprises 16 residues. V was shortened by 11 bases and J by 2 bases, with 21 bases between the two germline ends. CDR3 amino acids: CASPGQRTINTGELFF. The CDR3, as DNA: TGTGCCTCTCCGGGACAAAGGACAATTAACACCGGGGAGCTGTTTTTT.

This clonotype has only a few counts. V gene TRBV20-1 combines with J gene TRBJ1-1, with a weak D call TRBD1 (6 bases). Trimming stripped 1 base from V and 3 bases from J, with 12 bases between. This CDR3 contains 14 residues. Germline CDR1 and CDR2: DFQATT and SNEGSKA (reference sequence). CDR3 coding DNA: TGCAGTGCTAGAGGGGGGCTTAGGGACACTGAAGCTTTCTTT. Translation gives CSARGGLRDTEAFF.

This chain links TRBV7-9 with TRBJ2-3, with TRBD1 identical over 11 bases. The CDR3 is made up of 20 amino acids. CDR1 is SEHNR, CDR2 FQNEAQ, per germline (reference sequence). After removal of 4 bases from V and 3 bases from J, the junction contained 18 bases not matched to a gene. Written as DNA, the CDR3 is TGTGCCAGCAGCTCCAGACCCGGGACAGGGGGGCTGATGAGGACAGATACGCAGTATTTT. Its protein product is CASSSRPGTGGLMRTDTQYF.

The V gene is TRBV6-1, the J gene TRBJ1-5; D uncertain. In germline, CDR1 is MNHNS, CDR2 SASEGT. Trimming cost V 6 bases and J 3 bases, with 6 bases left between them. The CDR3 spans 12 residues. This CDR3 is CASSAPNQPQHF. The CDR3 coding sequence is TGTGCCAGCAGCGCCCCCAATCAGCCCCAGCATTTT.

In this sample, this clonotype turned up once. V gene TRBV7-3 combines with J gene TRBJ2-1; 10 nucleotides agree with TRBD2. V lost 5 bases and J lost 8; bases outside the gene matches: 9. The germline CDR1 and CDR2 sequences are SGHTA and FQGTGA. The CDR3 contains 15 residues. The CDR3 spells CASSQTGLAGDEQFF. CDR3 DNA sequence: TGTGCCAGCAGCCAAACCGGGCTAGCGGGGGATGAGCAGTTCTTC.

The rearrangement joins TRBV7-9 to TRBJ1-1; D perhaps matches TRBD1 (6 bases). Trimming left V 6 bases short and J 9 bases short, with 20 bases between. The CDR3 sequence is 14 residues long. Germline V gene sequence: CDR1 SEHNR, CDR2 FQNEAQ (reference sequence). DNA for the CDR3: TGTGCCAGCAGTTTTAGCGCTGGCAGGGGCCAAGCTTTCTTT. Protein: CASSFSAGRGQAFF. The variable domain in full, with the rest retrieved from reference TRBV7-9 and TRBJ1-1, is DTGVSQNPRHKITKRGQNVTFRCDPISEHNRLYWYRQTLGQGPEFLTYFQNEAQLEKSRLLSDRFSAERPKGSFSTLEIQRTEQGDSAMYLCASSFSAGRGQAFFGQGTRLTVV.

Notes on this clonotype: Being one base from a much bigger clone, this may be a read error. The V and J genes are TRBV12-3 or TRBV12-4 and TRBJ2-5; possible D gene TRBD2, 6 bases. There are 14 residues in the CDR3. The CDR3 loop reads CASGLRREQETQYF. DNA of the CDR3: TGTGCCAGCGGTTTAAGGCGGGAACAAGAGACCCAGTACTTC.

This clonotype was detected only a few times. This chain links TRBV5-1 with TRBJ2-2; a weak D match, TRBD1 (5 bases). CDR1 is SGHRS and CDR2 is YFSETQ in the germline V gene. Trimming pared 1 base from V and 0 bases from J, leaving 13 bases between. CDR3 length: 17 residues. CDR3 in amino acids: CASSLHPGRANTGELFF. CDR3 coding DNA: TGCGCCAGCAGCTTGCATCCTGGCAGGGCGAACACCGGGGAGCTGTTTTTT.

This clonotype was seen ten or more times. The J gene is TRBJ2-7, the V gene TRBV3-1; D gene ambiguous. This CDR3 is 11 amino acids long. Germline values: CDR1 LGHDT, CDR2 YNNKEL (reference sequence). V lost 4 bases, J lost 9 bases, and 10 bases lay in between. CDR3 sequence: CASSLTTTQYF. The CDR3 nucleotides are TGTGCCAGCAGCCTCACAACTACGCAGTACTTC.

This clonotype was observed many times. J is TRBJ1-1 and V is TRBV11-2, with D hard to call. This CDR3 contains 13 residues. V was cut by 0 bases and J by 8 bases, with 10 bases left in between. The germline gives CDR1 SGHAT, CDR2 FQNNGV. CDR3 sequence: CASSLEVGREAFF. In DNA, the CDR3 is TGTGCCAGCAGCTTAGAGGTCGGACGGGAAGCTTTCTTT.

This clonotype was observed at least ten times. The rearrangement joins TRBV30 to TRBJ2-7; the match to TRBD1 covers 7 bases. Trimming at V came to 1 base and at J to 3 bases, leaving 3 bases not matched to a gene. From germline, CDR1 is GTSNPN and CDR2 SVGIG (reference sequence). This CDR3 spans 13 amino acids. The CDR3 here is CAWSEQGLYEQYF. CDR3 in DNA: TGTGCCTGGAGTGAACAGGGGCTCTACGAGCAGTACTTC.

The chain employs TRBV6-2 or TRBV6-3 and TRBJ2-3; possibly TRBD1 or TRBD2 for D (6 bases each). V lost 7 bases, J lost 0 bases, and 17 bases lay in between. This CDR3 has 16 amino acids. CDR1 MNHEY and CDR2 SVGEGT come from the germline V gene. The chain's CDR3 is CASTSGATRSTDTQYF. CDR3 DNA sequence: TGTGCCAGCACCTCGGGGGCTACACGAAGCACAGATACGCAGTATTTT.

This clonotype has ten or more counts. The gene calls are TRBV20-1 and TRBJ2-7; TRBD2 is a possible D gene (6 bases). Trimming stripped 3 bases from V and 3 bases from J, with 15 bases between. The CDR3 is 14 residues long. Germline CDR1 DFQATT, CDR2 SNEGSKA (reference sequence). CDR3 protein: CSASGVAAHYEQYF. DNA for the CDR3: TGCAGTGCTAGCGGGGTAGCGGCCCACTACGAGCAGTACTTC.

This clonotype was seen repeatedly, ten times or more. The chain couples TRBV28 to TRBJ2-1, with D perhaps matching TRBD1 or TRBD2 (6 bases each). The germline V gene encodes CDR1 MDHEN and CDR2 SYDVKM. V was trimmed by 8 bases and J by 4 bases, leaving 15 bases between them. The CDR3 is 14 residues long. This CDR3 is CASLTGALYNEQFF. DNA for the CDR3: TGTGCCAGCTTGACGGGGGCATTATACAATGAGCAGTTCTTC.

This clonotype has a handful of counts. V is TRBV2 and J is TRBJ2-5; maybe TRBD1 (8 bases). With 6 bases removed from V and 5 bases from J, the gap between germline ends came to 10 bases. The CDR3 is 12 residues long. Germline CDR1 reads SNHLY; CDR2 reads FYNNEI. The CDR3 sequence is CASRQGGETQYF. The CDR3 region has the DNA TGTGCCAGCAGACAGGGGGGGGAGACCCAGTACTTC.

This clonotype was recorded a few times. The chain couples TRBV29-1 to TRBJ2-5; either TRBD1 or TRBD2 may fit D (5 bases each). Germline V gives CDR1 SQVTM, CDR2 ANQGSEA. V lost 0 bases and J 5 bases, leaving 19 bases between the germline ends. The CDR3 spans 16 residues. CDR3 amino acids: CSVEEGTRAKLETQYF. The CDR3, as DNA: TGCAGCGTTGAAGAGGGGACCAGGGCTAAGTTGGAGACCCAGTACTTC.

The chain joins TRBV7-9 to TRBJ2-2; 13 nucleotides line up with TRBD2. The junction had 3 bases not matched to a gene; V was cut back by 7 bases and J by 4 bases. The CDR3 is made up of 15 amino acids. Germline CDR1 reads SEHNR; CDR2 reads FQNEAQ (reference sequence). The CDR3 sequence: CASNGLAGVTGELFF. The CDR3 DNA reads as TGTGCCAGCAATGGACTAGCGGGGGTCACCGGGGAGCTGTTTTTT.

Ten or more counts support this clonotype. J is TRBJ2-5 and V is TRBV18; D remains ambiguous. Germline-derived CDR1 and CDR2 are KGHSH and LQKENI. The CDR3 is 14 residues long. V was pared by 5 bases and J by 5 bases, with 15 bases between. CDR3 loop: CASSISGQWETQYF. CDR3 coding DNA: TGTGCCAGCTCAATCTCGGGCCAGTGGGAGACCCAGTACTTC.

The V gene is TRBV2, the J gene TRBJ1-1; no clear D gene. Germline loops: CDR1 SNHLY, CDR2 FYNNEI. The CDR3 has 13 amino acids. V was shortened by 1 base and J by 4 bases, with 7 bases between the two germline ends. CDR3 amino acids: CASSEETSTEAFF. The DNA of the CDR3 is TGTGCCAGCAGTGAAGAGACGAGCACTGAAGCTTTCTTT.

This clonotype has ten or more counts. The J gene is TRBJ2-1, the V gene TRBV5-1, with 8 bases lining up with TRBD2. This CDR3 has 15 residues. With 0 bases clipped from V and 7 bases from J, the junction kept 6 bases outside the gene matches. Germline-derived CDR1 and CDR2 are SGHRS and YFSETQ. The CDR3 nucleotides read TGCGCCAGCAGCTTGGGACTAGCGATCCAAAATGAGCAGTTCTTC. Translating it yields CASSLGLAIQNEQFF. Full variable domain (outside the CDR3, taken from reference TRBV5-1 and TRBJ2-1): KAGVTQTPRYLIKTRGQQVTLSCSPISGHRSVSWYQQTPGQGLQFLFEYFSETQRNKGNFPGRFSGRQFSNSRSEMNVSTLELGDSALYLCASSLGLAIQNEQFFGPGTRLTVL.

This clonotype was found a few times. The V call is TRBV7-8, the J call TRBJ1-5; maybe TRBD1 (6 bases). V lost 4 bases and J lost 3, with 13 bases in between. Germline V gene sequence: CDR1 SGHVS, CDR2 FQNEAQ. The CDR3 loop spans 15 amino acids. CDR3: CASSSMGGPNQPQHF. The CDR3 nucleotides read TGTGCCAGCAGCTCCATGGGGGGCCCCAATCAGCCCCAGCATTTT.

The gene calls are TRBV19 and TRBJ1-6; 7 bases match TRBD1. CDR1 and CDR2 (germline): LNHDA, SQIVND (reference sequence). The V segment lost 11 bases and the J segment 6 bases; nucleotides outside the gene matches: 7. The CDR3 extends over 13 amino acids. CDR3 bases: TGTGCCTCAGGGGGGGCCGTTAATTCACCCCTCCACTTT. This codes for CASGGAVNSPLHF.

This clonotype was seen at least ten times. CDR3: CASSYLAGNTDTQYF. In DNA, the CDR3 is TGTGCCAGCAGTTACTTAGCGGGAAACACAGATACGCAGTATTTT. The genes are TRBV12-3 or TRBV12-4 and TRBJ2-3; TRBD2 agrees at 8 bases. V trimming: 4 bases; J trimming: 2 bases; junction bases outside the gene matches: 5. The CDR3 totals 15 residues.

J is TRBJ1-2 and V is TRBV19; D is undetermined. Germline-derived CDR1 and CDR2 are LNHDA and SQIVND (reference sequence). Between the trimmed V and J ends, which lost 0 bases and 6 bases, there was a span of 11 bases. The CDR3 extends over 14 amino acids. CDR3 DNA: TGTGCCAGTAGTATAGAACGGAGGGCCCATGGCTACACCTTC. Translated, it gives CASSIERRAHGYTF.

CDR3 DNA: TGTGCCAGCAGGCTGACAGGGGCCTTTAACTATGGCTACACCTTC. Translation gives CASRLTGAFNYGYTF. The V call is TRBV3-1, the J call TRBJ1-2; 8 nucleotides match TRBD1. This CDR3 contains 15 residues. The V gene's germline CDR1 is LGHDT and CDR2 YNNKEL (reference sequence). J lost 1 base, V lost 6 bases, and 7 bases had no gene match.

This clonotype was detected a few times. The chain carries TRBV2 and TRBJ1-3, with TRBD1 as a possible D gene (5 bases). Germline lookup yields CDR1 SNHLY and CDR2 FYNNEI. Trimming stripped 6 bases from V and 1 base from J, with 19 bases between. There are 17 residues in the CDR3. CDR3 bases: TGTGCCAGCAGGCCGGGACCGGAGGCCCCATCTGGAAACACCATATATTTT. As protein: CASRPGPEAPSGNTIYF.

The chain joins TRBV5-1 to TRBJ2-7; tentatively, D is TRBD1 or TRBD2 (5 bases each). Per germline, CDR1 SGHRS and CDR2 YFSETQ. The CDR3 extends over 14 amino acids. Trimming shortened V by 4 bases and J by 7 bases, and 18 bases separated the two germline ends. CDR3 DNA sequence: TGCGCCAGCAGCCCGCCGACAGCTGGGGGTGAGCAGTACTTC. As protein: CASSPPTAGGEQYF.

The chain couples TRBV9 to TRBJ2-3, with 7 bases matching TRBD2. The V and J ends lost 0 bases and 7 bases, in that order; junction bases with no gene match: 5. CDR3 length equals 14 residues. Germline values: CDR1 SGDLS, CDR2 YYNGEE. CDR3 nucleotides: TGTGCCAGCAGCGTAGGGGAGCGGGGAAATACGCAGTATTTT. It specifies CASSVGERGNTQYF.

The chain carries TRBV6-2 or TRBV6-3 and TRBJ2-1; 7 bases match TRBD2. The length of the CDR3 is 15 residues. Germline V gene lookup returns CDR1 MNHEY and CDR2 SVGEGT. V shed 6 bases, J shed 6 bases, and the junction held 11 bases outside the gene matches. The CDR3 loop reads CASRRRDYPFNEQFF. The CDR3 DNA is TGTGCCAGCAGACGCCGGGACTACCCTTTCAATGAGCAGTTCTTC.